These 18 T cell receptor beta chains were sequenced from one sample in a study of response to subunit inactivated influenza vaccine. TCRdb independently ran MiXCR on the RT-PCR reads; one entry per CDR3 protein. The table includes about 650,000 distinct CDR3 sequences, about 15% detected once. The specimen comprised PBMCs from blood, sampled about 13 days after vaccination. Source of these receptors: a middle-aged man who received an inactivated influenza vaccine.

This clonotype has at least ten counts. V and J are TRBV12-3 or TRBV12-4 and TRBJ1-4; no reliable D call. The CDR3 runs to 14 residues. V gave up 6 bases and J gave up 0 bases, with 8 bases separating them. CDR3 residues: CASRRPATNEKLFF. CDR3 DNA: TGTGCCAGCAGGAGACCTGCAACTAATGAAAAACTGTTTTTT.

The sample holds a few counts of this clonotype. This chain connects TRBV24-1 to TRBJ2-2; tentatively, D is TRBD2 (6 bases). Trimming shortened V by 9 bases and J by 1 base, and 11 bases separated the two germline ends. The germline V gene encodes CDR1 KGHDR and CDR2 SFDVKD. The CDR3 contains 14 residues. CDR3 bases: TGTGCCACCGCGGGACGGATGAACACCGGGGAGCTGTTTTTT. This sequence encodes CATAGRMNTGELFF.

The chain joins TRBV10-3 to TRBJ2-5; 8 bases map to TRBD1. The CDR3 is 13 amino acids. V was clipped by 5 bases and J by 4 bases; unmatched bases: 3. From germline, CDR1 is ENHRY and CDR2 SYGVKD. CDR3 protein: CAISNTGGETQYF. DNA for the CDR3: TGTGCCATCAGTAATACAGGGGGAGAGACCCAGTACTTC.

This clonotype was recorded a few times. The chain joins TRBV7-2 to TRBJ2-7; maybe TRBD2 (5 bases). The ends were cut back, 2 bases at V and 0 bases at J, with 11 bases in the middle. This CDR3 has 15 amino acids. CDR1 and CDR2 from the germline V gene are SGHTA and FQGNSA. The CDR3 sequence: CASSLRGSPSYEQYF. The DNA for the CDR3 is TGTGCCAGCAGCTTACGCGGGTCCCCCTCCTACGAGCAGTACTTC.

This clonotype was seen ten or more times. CDR3: CASSARQGPYEQYF. The CDR3 DNA reads as TGTGCCAGCAGCGCTCGACAGGGCCCCTACGAGCAGTACTTC. V and J are TRBV3-1 and TRBJ2-7; 7 bases agree with TRBD1. The junction had 6 bases not matched to a gene; V was cut back by 5 bases and J by 2 bases. From germline, CDR1 is LGHDT and CDR2 YNNKEL (reference sequence). This CDR3 is 14 amino acids long.

CDR3 sequence (DNA): TGTGCCAGTAGTTCTCCGGCTTCCTGCACCTTC. Protein sequence: CASSSPASCTF. The chain is built from TRBV19 and TRBJ1-2, with D unresolved. The V gene's germline CDR1 is LNHDA and CDR2 SQIVND (reference sequence). The CDR3 length is 11 residues. V lost 5 bases, J lost 13 bases, and 14 bases lay in between. Variable domain in full (rest from reference TRBV19 and TRBJ1-2): DGGITQSPKYLFRKEGQNVTLSCEQNLNHDAMYWYRQDPGQGLRLIYYSQIVNDFQKGDIAEGYSVSREKKESFPLTVTSAQKNPTAFYLCASSSPASCTFGSGTRLTVV.

The V call is TRBV20-1, the J call TRBJ2-3; TRBD2 agrees at 8 bases. This CDR3 is 13 amino acids long. CDR1 and CDR2 from the germline V gene are DFQATT and SNEGSKA (reference sequence). The CDR3 region is CSAGGAWADTQYF. The CDR3 coding sequence is TGCAGCGCGGGAGGAGCCTGGGCAGATACGCAGTATTTT.

The genes are TRBV7-2 and TRBJ2-3; D might be TRBD1 (6 bases). Trimming took off 5 bases at V and 0 bases at J, with 12 bases between the two ends. The CDR3 runs 15 residues. CDR1 is SGHTA, CDR2 FQGNSA, per germline. The CDR3 loop reads CASSAPGHSTDTQYF. The DNA of the CDR3 is TGTGCCAGCAGCGCTCCGGGACACAGCACAGATACGCAGTATTTT.

The gene calls are TRBV2 and TRBJ1-6, with D unclear. Looked up from germline, CDR1 is SNHLY and CDR2 is FYNNEI. The CDR3 has 14 residues. V was cut by 4 bases and J by 4 bases, with 8 bases left in between. CDR3 protein: CASSVAGYNSPLHF. DNA for the CDR3: TGTGCCAGCAGTGTGGCGGGGTATAATTCACCCCTCCACTTT. The full variable domain, completed using reference TRBV2 and TRBJ1-6, is EPEVTQTPSHQVTQMGQEVILRCVPISNHLYFYWYRQILGQKVEFLVSFYNNEISEKSEIFDDQFSVERPDGSNFTLKIRSTKLEDSAMYFCASSVAGYNSPLHFGNGTRLTVT.

The sample holds a few counts of this clonotype. The genes are TRBV9 and TRBJ1-5; possibly TRBD1 for D (6 bases). This CDR3 spans 13 amino acids. Germline lookup yields CDR1 SGDLS and CDR2 YYNGEE. Deletions cut 5 bases from V and 7 bases from J, with 13 bases between. The DNA for the CDR3 is TGTGCCAGCAGTGTCGGGGGCTCGCAGCCCCAGCATTTT. It yields the protein CASSVGGSQPQHF.

The chain recombines TRBV20-1 with TRBJ2-5; TRBD2 aligns across 11 bases. J gave up 1 base and V 7 bases, and 5 bases lay outside the gene matches. Germline CDR1 DFQATT, CDR2 SNEGSKA (reference sequence). The CDR3 is 14 residues long. CDR3 region: CSGPLAGVQETQYF. CDR3 nucleotide sequence: TGCAGTGGCCCACTAGCGGGAGTCCAAGAGACCCAGTACTTC.

On this clonotype: This may come from a read error, since a much larger clone is one base off. The chain joins TRBV6-1 to TRBJ2-7; D remains ambiguous. In germline, CDR1 is MNHNS, CDR2 SASEGT. V shed 6 bases and J shed 4 bases, with 16 bases lying between them. This CDR3 is built from 14 residues. For the CDR3, the DNA is TGTGCCAGCAGCCCTGTTCCTCCCGAGTACGAGCAGTACTTC. It encodes CASSPVPPEYEQYF.

This clonotype was observed a handful of times. This chain joins TRBV20-1 and TRBJ2-1; TRBD2 aligns across 7 bases. The germline V gene has CDR1 DFQATT and CDR2 SNEGSKA (reference sequence). This CDR3 has 13 amino acids. Unmatched junction bases numbered 4, after V lost 3 bases and J lost 5 bases. CDR3 in DNA: TGCAGTGCTAGTATCGCGGGGGACAATGAGCAGTTCTTC. Translation gives CSASIAGDNEQFF.

The chain uses TRBV20-1 and TRBJ2-2; TRBD2 is a possible D gene (6 bases). V lost 6 bases, J lost 5 bases, and 16 bases lay in between. The germline V gene encodes CDR1 DFQATT and CDR2 SNEGSKA (reference sequence). CDR3 length equals 14 residues. Here the CDR3 DNA reads TGCAGTGCGATCCCGGGACTCGCAACCGGGGAGCTGTTTTTT. Its translation is CSAIPGLATGELFF.

This clonotype was detected a few times. The V gene is TRBV19, the J gene TRBJ2-5; no definite D call. There are 13 residues in the CDR3. The V gene lost 4 bases and the J gene lost 5 bases, with 11 bases spanning the gap. The germline CDR1 and CDR2 sequences are LNHDA and SQIVND (reference sequence). The CDR3 spells CASSSSRWETQYF. In DNA, the CDR3 is TGTGCCAGTAGTAGCAGCAGGTGGGAGACCCAGTACTTC.

J is TRBJ1-6 and V is TRBV5-1; D may be TRBD1 (6 bases). Trimming left V 5 bases short and J 8 bases short, with 14 bases between. CDR1 SGHRS and CDR2 YFSETQ come from the germline V gene. The CDR3 is 14 amino acids. The CDR3 DNA is TGCGCCAGCAGACAACAGGGAATCGATTCACCCCTCCACTTT. This translates into CASRQQGIDSPLHF.

This chain uses TRBV6-2 or TRBV6-3 with TRBJ2-1; TRBD2 aligns across 7 bases. The CDR3 extends over 14 amino acids. With 5 bases clipped from V and 5 bases from J, the junction kept 6 bases outside the gene matches. Germline V gene lookup returns CDR1 MNHEY and CDR2 SVGEGT. The CDR3 DNA is TGTGCCAGCAGTCGGACTAGTGCCAACAATGAGCAGTTCTTC. Protein: CASSRTSANNEQFF.

The chain joins TRBV2 to TRBJ1-2, with 9 bases lining up with TRBD1. Looked up from germline, CDR1 is SNHLY and CDR2 is FYNNEI. J lost 12 bases, V lost 4 bases, and 12 bases had no gene match. The CDR3 runs to 14 residues. CDR3 sequence reads: CASSAPDRGRDHTF. The CDR3 nucleotides are TGTGCCAGCAGTGCCCCGGACAGGGGAAGGGACCACACCTTC.